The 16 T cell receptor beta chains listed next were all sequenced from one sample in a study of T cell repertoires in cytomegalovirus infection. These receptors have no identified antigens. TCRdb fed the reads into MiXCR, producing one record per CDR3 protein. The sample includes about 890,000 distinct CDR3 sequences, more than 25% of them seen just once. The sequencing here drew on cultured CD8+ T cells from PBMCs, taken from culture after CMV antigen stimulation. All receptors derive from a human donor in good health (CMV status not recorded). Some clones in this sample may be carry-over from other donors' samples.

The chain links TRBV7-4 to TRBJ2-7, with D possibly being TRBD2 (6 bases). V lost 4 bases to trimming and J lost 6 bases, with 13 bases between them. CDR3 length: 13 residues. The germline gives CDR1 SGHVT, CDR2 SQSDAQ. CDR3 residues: CASSSRLGGEQYF. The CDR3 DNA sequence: TGTGCCAGCAGCTCTCGACTAGGAGGCGAGCAGTACTTC. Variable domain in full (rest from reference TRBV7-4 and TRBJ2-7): GAGVSQSPRYKVAKRGRDVALRCDSISGHVTLYWYRQTLGQGSEVLTYSQSDAQRDKSGRPSGRFSAERPERSVSTLKIQRTEQGDSAVYLCASSSRLGGEQYFGPGTRLTVT.

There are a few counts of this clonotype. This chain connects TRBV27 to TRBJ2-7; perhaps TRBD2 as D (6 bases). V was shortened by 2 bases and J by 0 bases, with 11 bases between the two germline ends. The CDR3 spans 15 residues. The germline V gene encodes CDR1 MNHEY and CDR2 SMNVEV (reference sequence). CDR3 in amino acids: CASSLRAGSSYEQYF. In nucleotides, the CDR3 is TGTGCCAGCAGTTTAAGGGCGGGGAGCTCCTACGAGCAGTACTTC.

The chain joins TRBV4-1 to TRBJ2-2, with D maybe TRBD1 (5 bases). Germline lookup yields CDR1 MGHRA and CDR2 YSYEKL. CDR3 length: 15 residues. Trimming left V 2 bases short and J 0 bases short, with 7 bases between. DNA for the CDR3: TGCGCCAGCAGCCAATGGGGCTCGAACACCGGGGAGCTGTTTTTT. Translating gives CASSQWGSNTGELFF.

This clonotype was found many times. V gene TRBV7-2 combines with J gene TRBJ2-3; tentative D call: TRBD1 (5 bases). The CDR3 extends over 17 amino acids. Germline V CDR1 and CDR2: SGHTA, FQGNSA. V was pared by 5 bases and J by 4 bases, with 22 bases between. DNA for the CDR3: TGTGCCAGCAGCACCCGTAGGACATCCGGCCAGGCAGATACGCAGTATTTT. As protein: CASSTRRTSGQADTQYF.

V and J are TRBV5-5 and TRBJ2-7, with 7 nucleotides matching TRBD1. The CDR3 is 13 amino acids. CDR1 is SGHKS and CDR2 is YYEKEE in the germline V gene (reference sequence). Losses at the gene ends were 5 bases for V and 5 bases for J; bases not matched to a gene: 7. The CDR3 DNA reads TGTGCCAGCAGTCCGGGACAGACGAACGAGCAGTACGTC. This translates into CASSPGQTNEQYV.

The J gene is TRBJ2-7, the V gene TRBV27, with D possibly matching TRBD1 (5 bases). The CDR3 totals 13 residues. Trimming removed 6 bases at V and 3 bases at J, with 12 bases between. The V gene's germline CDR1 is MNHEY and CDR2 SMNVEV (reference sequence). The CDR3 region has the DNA TGTGCCAGCAGGCCAGGGTCAAACTACGAGCAGTACTTC. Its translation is CASRPGSNYEQYF.

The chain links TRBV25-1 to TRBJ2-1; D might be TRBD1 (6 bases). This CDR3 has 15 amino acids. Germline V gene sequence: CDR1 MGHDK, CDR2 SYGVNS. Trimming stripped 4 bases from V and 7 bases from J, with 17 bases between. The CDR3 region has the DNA TGTGCCAGCAGTGCAAACAGGGTTCAAGTGAATGAGCAGTTCTTC. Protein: CASSANRVQVNEQFF. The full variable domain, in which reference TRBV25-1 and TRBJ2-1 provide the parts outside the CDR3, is EADIYQTPRYLVIGTGKKITLECSQTMGHDKMYWYQQDPGMELHLIHYSYGVNSTEKGDLSSESTVSRIRTEHFPLTLESARPSHTSQYLCASSANRVQVNEQFFGPGTRLTVL.

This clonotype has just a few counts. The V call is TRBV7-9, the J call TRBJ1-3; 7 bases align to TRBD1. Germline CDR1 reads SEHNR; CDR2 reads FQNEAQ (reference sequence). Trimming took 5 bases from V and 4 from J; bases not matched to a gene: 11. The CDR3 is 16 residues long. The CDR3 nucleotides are TGTGCCAGCAGCATGCCAGGGGGGGCGCCGGGAAACACCATATATTTT. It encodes CASSMPGGAPGNTIYF.

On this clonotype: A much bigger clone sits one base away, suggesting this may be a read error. The CDR3 DNA follows: TGTGCCAGCAGCTTAGTGGGACATGGGTGGATGAACACTGAAGCTTTCTTT. The encoded protein is CASSLVGHGWMNTEAFF. The rearrangement uses TRBV7-2 and TRBJ1-1, with D possibly TRBD1 on 6 matching bases. Germline values: CDR1 SGHTA, CDR2 FQGNSA. CDR3 length: 17 residues. Trimming left V 1 base short and J 0 bases short, with 15 bases between.

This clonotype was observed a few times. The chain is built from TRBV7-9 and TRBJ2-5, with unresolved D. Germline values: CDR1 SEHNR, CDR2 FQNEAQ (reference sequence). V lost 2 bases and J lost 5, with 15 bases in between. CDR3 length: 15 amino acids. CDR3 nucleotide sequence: TGTGCCAGCAGCTTATTAAACCACCTATTGGAGACCCAGTACTTC. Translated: CASSLLNHLLETQYF.

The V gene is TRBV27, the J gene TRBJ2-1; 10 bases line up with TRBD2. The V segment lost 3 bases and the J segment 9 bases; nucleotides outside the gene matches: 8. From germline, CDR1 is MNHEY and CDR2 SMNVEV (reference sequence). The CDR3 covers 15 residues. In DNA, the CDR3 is TGTGCCAGCAGTTTGGGTAGCGGGGGGTTGGTTGAGCAGTTCTTC. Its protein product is CASSLGSGGLVEQFF.

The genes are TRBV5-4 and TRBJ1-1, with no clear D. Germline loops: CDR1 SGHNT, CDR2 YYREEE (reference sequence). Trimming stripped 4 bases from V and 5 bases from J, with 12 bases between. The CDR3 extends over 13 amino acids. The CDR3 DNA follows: TGTGCCAGCAGCGGTTCATCGGCAACTGAAGCTTTCTTT. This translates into CASSGSSATEAFF. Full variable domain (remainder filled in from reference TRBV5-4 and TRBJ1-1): ETGVTQSPTHLIKTRGQQVTLRCSSQSGHNTVSWYQQALGQGPQFIFQYYREEENGRGNFPPRFSGLQFPNYSSELNVNALELDDSALYLCASSGSSATEAFFGQGTRLTVV.

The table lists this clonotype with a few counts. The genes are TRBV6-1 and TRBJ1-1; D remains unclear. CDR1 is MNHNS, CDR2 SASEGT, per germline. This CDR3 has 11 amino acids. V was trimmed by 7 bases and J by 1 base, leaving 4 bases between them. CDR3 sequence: CASMRNTEAFF. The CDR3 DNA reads TGTGCCAGCATGAGGAACACTGAAGCTTTCTTT.

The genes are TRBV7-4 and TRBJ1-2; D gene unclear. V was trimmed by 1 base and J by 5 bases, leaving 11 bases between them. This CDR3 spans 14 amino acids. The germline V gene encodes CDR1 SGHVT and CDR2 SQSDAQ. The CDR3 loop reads CASSLDVGGYGYTF. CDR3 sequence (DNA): TGTGCCAGCAGCTTAGATGTCGGAGGTTATGGCTACACCTTC.

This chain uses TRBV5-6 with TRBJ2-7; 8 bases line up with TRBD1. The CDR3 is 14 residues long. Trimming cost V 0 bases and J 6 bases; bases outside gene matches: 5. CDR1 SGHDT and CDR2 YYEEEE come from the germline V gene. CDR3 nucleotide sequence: TGTGCCAGCAGCTTGGGGACAGGGTATTTCGAGCAGTACTTC. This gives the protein CASSLGTGYFEQYF.

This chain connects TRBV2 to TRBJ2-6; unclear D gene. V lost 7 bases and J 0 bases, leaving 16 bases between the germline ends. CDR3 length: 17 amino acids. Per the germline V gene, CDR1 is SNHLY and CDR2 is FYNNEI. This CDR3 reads CASNGRSQRSGANVLTF. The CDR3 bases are TGTGCCAGCAACGGACGGAGCCAACGCTCTGGGGCCAACGTCCTGACTTTC.